This T cell receptor beta chain is drawn from a study of shared clonotypes between healthy human individuals. It was across several immunoSEQ plates that each subset's genomic DNA was evenly split. Profiled with immunoSEQ multiplex PCR; TCRdb holds only in-frame clones, not every one. The sample holds fewer than 850,000 clones, approximately 75% seen once. This clone was seen ten or more times. CD4+ cell separation produced CD45RA+ naive and CD45RA-negative memory subsets. From germline, CDR1 is GTSNPN and CDR2 SVGIG (reference sequence). The CDR3 consists of 15 residues. Losses at the gene ends were 4 bases for V and 2 bases for J; bases not matched to a gene: 6.

The material sequenced was memory CD4+ T cells sorted from blood. Subset defined: CD45RA-negative fraction. This chain connects TRBV30 to TRBJ2-1, with 9 nucleotides matching TRBD2. The receptor's source is a woman in her twenties or thirties in good health. DNA for the CDR3: TGTGCCTGGAACCAAAGGACTAGCGCCTACAATGAGCAGTTCTTC. Residues: CAWNQRTSAYNEQFF.